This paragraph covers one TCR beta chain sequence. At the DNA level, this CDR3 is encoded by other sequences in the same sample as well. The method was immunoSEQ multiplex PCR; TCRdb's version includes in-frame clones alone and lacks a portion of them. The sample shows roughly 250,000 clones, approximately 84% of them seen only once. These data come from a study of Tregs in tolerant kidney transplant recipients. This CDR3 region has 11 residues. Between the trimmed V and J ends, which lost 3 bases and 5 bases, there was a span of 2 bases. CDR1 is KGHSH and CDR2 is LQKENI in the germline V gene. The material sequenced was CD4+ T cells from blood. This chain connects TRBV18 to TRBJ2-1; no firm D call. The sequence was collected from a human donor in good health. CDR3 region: CASSPNNEQFF. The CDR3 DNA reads TGTGCCAGCTCACCCAACAATGAGCAGTTCTTC. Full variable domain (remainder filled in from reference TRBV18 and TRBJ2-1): NAGVMQNPRHLVRRRGQEARLRCSPMKGHSHVYWYRQLPEEGLKFMVYLQKENIIDESGMPKERFSAEFPKEGPSILRIQQVVRGDSAAYFCASSPNNEQFFGPGTRLTVL.